This T cell receptor (beta chain) stems from a study of response to subunit inactivated influenza vaccine. Trimming removed 5 bases at V and 3 bases at J, with 18 bases between. Per germline, CDR1 SGHRS and CDR2 YFSETQ. The CDR3 runs to 15 residues. Each CDR3 protein gets one entry after TCRdb re-called the RT-PCR reads with MiXCR. The table has some 540,000 distinct CDR3 sequences, roughly 25% seen once; the top ten hold approximately 2.9%. This same sample was also taken into another study, of T cells expressing NK-cell markers. According to that study: 5'RACE template switching with UMIs generated TCR beta cDNA.

The genes are TRBV5-1 and TRBJ2-7; possible D gene TRBD1, 6 bases. This receptor was obtained from a man aged 50 to 60 who received an inactivated influenza vaccine. Sequencing was performed on CD4+ T cells sorted from PBMCs, taken 11 to 12 days after vaccination. The CDR3 is CASSPTGNSGYEQYF. The CDR3 nucleotides read TGCGCCAGCAGTCCAACAGGGAACTCAGGCTACGAGCAGTACTTC. Full variable domain (missing parts from reference TRBV5-1 and TRBJ2-7): KAGVTQTPRYLIKTRGQQVTLSCSPISGHRSVSWYQQTPGQGLQFLFEYFSETQRNKGNFPGRFSGRQFSNSRSEMNVSTLELGDSALYLCASSPTGNSGYEQYFGPGTRLTVT.